The sequence of this T cell receptor beta chain was determined in a study of blood T cells in healthy people across ages. This CDR3 contains 13 residues. Germline V gives CDR1 SGHDN, CDR2 FVKESK. A second PCR of roughly 7 to 11 cycles used a sample-barcoded 5' primer and a J-beta primer mix. Each CDR3 protein is one row after TCRdb ran MiXCR on the 5' RACE reads. The sample includes some 790,000 distinct CDR3 sequences, under 30% of them seen just once. Sequencing used blood. The V gene is TRBV14, the J gene TRBJ2-5, with 7 bases fitting TRBD1. The DNA end lines up better with TRBJ2-7; the J call may be wrong. This receptor was obtained from a woman at least 80 years old in good health. CDR3 in DNA: TGTGCCAGCAGCCAATGGGCAGGGGGCGAGCAGTACTTC. Its protein product is CASSQWAGGEQYF.